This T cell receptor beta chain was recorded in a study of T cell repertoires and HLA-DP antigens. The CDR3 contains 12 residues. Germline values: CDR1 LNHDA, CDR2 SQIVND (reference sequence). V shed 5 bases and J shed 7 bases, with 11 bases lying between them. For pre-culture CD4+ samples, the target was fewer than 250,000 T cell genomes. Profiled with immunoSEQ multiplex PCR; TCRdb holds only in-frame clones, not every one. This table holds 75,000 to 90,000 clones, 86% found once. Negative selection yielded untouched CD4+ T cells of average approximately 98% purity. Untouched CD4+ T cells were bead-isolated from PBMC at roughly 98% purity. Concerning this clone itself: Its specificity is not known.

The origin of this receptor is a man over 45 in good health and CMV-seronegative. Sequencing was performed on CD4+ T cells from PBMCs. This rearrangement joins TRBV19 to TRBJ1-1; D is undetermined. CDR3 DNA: TGTGCCAGTAGTGGGTATTTTAATGAAGCTTTCTTT. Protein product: CASSGYFNEAFF.